The 29 T cell receptor beta chains below come from one sample, sequenced in a study of a mutant IDH1 vaccine in newly diagnosed glioma. Sequencing used immunoSEQ multiplex PCR; TCRdb keeps in-frame clones, though not all of them. The data contain 30,000 to 45,000 clones, 80% of them seen just once; the ten biggest clones take up over 12%. Described time point: week 11, during vaccination. The content of each vaccine dose was 300 ug of mutant IDH1 20-mer peptide, and topical imiquimod accompanied it. Their recognized antigens are unknown. The sequences come from peripheral blood mononuclear cells (PBMCs), collected from a glioma patient whose treatment included an IDH1 peptide vaccine. Receptors originate from a woman in her 30s with glioma. Some clones in this sample may be carry-over from other donors' samples.

V usage is TRBV30 and J usage is TRBJ2-5, with 12 bases lining up with TRBD2. Germline loops: CDR1 GTSNPN, CDR2 SVGIG (reference sequence). Unmatched junction bases numbered 3, after V lost 3 bases and J lost 4 bases. The CDR3 contains 14 residues. The DNA for the CDR3 is TGTGCCTGGAGCGGGGGACTAGCGGGAGAGACCCAGTACTTC. Protein sequence: CAWSGGLAGETQYF. The full variable domain, rest sourced from reference TRBV30 and TRBJ2-5, is SQTIHQWPATLVQPVGSPLSLECTVEGTSNPNLYWYRQAAGRGLQLLFYSVGIGQISSEVPQNLSASRPQDRQFILSSKKLLLSDSGFYLCAWSGGLAGETQYFGPGTRLLVL.

The gene calls are TRBV29-1 and TRBJ2-1, with D maybe TRBD2 (5 bases). The germline CDR1 and CDR2 sequences are SQVTM and ANQGSEA. CDR3 length: 13 amino acids. V dropped 4 bases and J dropped 4 bases, with 11 bases sitting between them. The CDR3 nucleotides read TGCAGCGTTGTAATAGCGCTGTACAATGAGCAGTTCTTC. Protein product: CSVVIALYNEQFF.

This chain links TRBV5-6 with TRBJ1-3; D gene ambiguous. Trimming took off 2 bases at V and 0 bases at J, with 9 bases between the two ends. The CDR3 length is 15 residues. Germline V lookup: CDR1 SGHDT, CDR2 YYEEEE. CDR3 loop: CASSLGLLSGNTIYF. The CDR3 coding sequence is TGTGCCAGCAGCTTAGGGCTCCTCTCTGGAAACACCATATATTTT.

The gene calls are TRBV30 and TRBJ2-1, with TRBD2 matching over 9 bases. The CDR3 sequence is 16 residues long. Unmatched junction bases numbered 11, after V lost 0 bases and J lost 8 bases. Germline assignment: CDR1 GTSNPN and CDR2 SVGIG (reference sequence). The CDR3 DNA is TGTGCCTGGAGTGTACCCGGACTAGCGCCTGGGGATGAGCAGTTCTTC. It specifies CAWSVPGLAPGDEQFF.

The V and J genes are TRBV5-6 and TRBJ2-1, with unresolved D. The CDR3 contains 14 residues. V lost 6 bases, J lost 0 bases, and 10 bases lay in between. The germline CDR1 and CDR2 sequences are SGHDT and YYEEEE. The CDR3 DNA sequence: TGTGCCAGCATGTCGTTTAACTCCTACAATGAGCAGTTCTTC. Its protein is CASMSFNSYNEQFF.

This chain links TRBV13 with TRBJ1-2; 7 bases agree with TRBD1. With 5 bases clipped from V and 2 bases from J, the junction kept 5 bases outside the gene matches. Germline CDR1 and CDR2: PRHDT and FYEKMQ (reference sequence). The CDR3 spans 14 residues. CDR3 region: CASSPRGRNYGYTF. Written as DNA, the CDR3 is TGTGCCAGCAGCCCCAGGGGGAGGAACTATGGCTACACCTTC. Variable domain in full (rest from reference TRBV13 and TRBJ1-2): AAGVIQSPRHLIKEKRETATLKCYPIPRHDTVYWYQQGPGQDPQFLISFYEKMQSDKGSIPDRFSAQQFSDYHSELNMSSLELGDSALYFCASSPRGRNYGYTFGSGTRLTVV.

This clone was seen once. The gene calls are TRBV7-9 and TRBJ2-1; no reliable D call. Deletions cut 4 bases from V and 6 bases from J, with 10 bases between. Germline V CDR1 and CDR2: SEHNR, FQNEAQ (reference sequence). The CDR3 runs 13 residues. CDR3 amino acids: CASSSPSGNEQFF. The CDR3 DNA is TGTGCCAGCAGCTCGCCCAGTGGCAATGAGCAGTTCTTC. The full variable domain, completed using reference TRBV7-9 and TRBJ2-1, is DTGVSQNPRHKITKRGQNVTFRCDPISEHNRLYWYRQTLGQGPEFLTYFQNEAQLEKSRLLSDRFSAERPKGSFSTLEIQRTEQGDSAMYLCASSSPSGNEQFFGPGTRLTVL.

The chain couples TRBV9 to TRBJ2-1; perhaps TRBD2 as D (6 bases). Germline V gene sequence: CDR1 SGDLS, CDR2 YYNGEE. This CDR3 region has 16 residues. V lost 6 bases to trimming and J lost 6 bases, with 22 bases between them. CDR3 amino acids: CASTTEGTASGNEQFF. CDR3 DNA: TGTGCCAGCACGACGGAGGGGACTGCAAGCGGCAATGAGCAGTTCTTC.

The chain links TRBV13 to TRBJ2-6; D might be TRBD1 or TRBD2, each matching 6 bases. CDR3 size: 17 residues. V was cut by 3 bases and J by 2 bases, with 14 bases left in between. Germline V CDR1 and CDR2: PRHDT, FYEKMQ (reference sequence). The CDR3 loop is CASSFSGEVTGANVLTF. CDR3 DNA: TGTGCCAGCAGCTTTTCAGGGGAGGTGACTGGGGCCAACGTCCTGACTTTC.

In nucleotides, the CDR3 is TGTGCCTGGAGTGTACGAACAGGGGGAAGGGAGCAGTACTTC. This encodes CAWSVRTGGREQYF. The chain is built from TRBV30 and TRBJ2-7; 8 nucleotides line up with TRBD1. The germline gives CDR1 GTSNPN, CDR2 SVGIG (reference sequence). J gave up 7 bases and V 0 bases, and 8 bases lay outside the gene matches. The CDR3 is 14 amino acids.

The CDR3 sequence is CASSPTSGGGEQYF. In DNA, the CDR3 is TGTGCCAGCTCCCCAACTAGCGGGGGTGGAGAGCAGTACTTC. The chain uses TRBV18 and TRBJ2-7; TRBD2 aligns across 11 bases. The CDR3 consists of 14 residues. V gave up 6 bases and J gave up 7 bases; unmatched junction bases: 8. The V gene's germline CDR1 is KGHSH and CDR2 LQKENI. The variable domain in full, with the rest retrieved from reference TRBV18 and TRBJ2-7, is NAGVMQNPRHLVRRRGQEARLRCSPMKGHSHVYWYRQLPEEGLKFMVYLQKENIIDESGMPKERFSAEFPKEGPSILRIQQVVRGDSAAYFCASSPTSGGGEQYFGPGTRLTVT.

V and J are TRBV27 and TRBJ1-2; D is undetermined. This CDR3 is built from 11 residues. V lost 7 bases to trimming and J lost 4 bases, with 7 bases between them. CDR1 is MNHEY, CDR2 SMNVEV, per germline (reference sequence). CDR3 sequence reads: CASNSGYGYTF. CDR3 in DNA: TGTGCCAGCAATAGTGGCTATGGCTACACCTTC.

The chain uses TRBV23-1 and TRBJ1-2; 7 bases agree with TRBD1. TRBV23-1 is an open reading frame, and its role is uncertain. The junction had 11 bases not matched to a gene; V was cut back by 4 bases and J by 6 bases. The CDR3 totals 15 residues. The DNA for the CDR3 is TGCGCCAGCAGTCCTCACGACAGGGAGGCCGATGGCTACACCTTC. The encoded protein is CASSPHDREADGYTF.

The chain links TRBV15 to TRBJ2-1; 7 bases are a match to TRBD2. This CDR3 comprises 16 residues. Germline V gene sequence: CDR1 LNHNV, CDR2 YYDKDF (reference sequence). The junction had 8 bases not matched to a gene; V was cut back by 0 bases and J by 6 bases. CDR3 bases: TGTGCCACCAGCAGAGATCGGATGGGGGGGAGCAATGAGCAGTTCTTC. Translated, it gives CATSRDRMGGSNEQFF.

The chain has TRBV6-6 and TRBJ1-1, with TRBD1 as a possible D gene (5 bases). V was shortened by 9 bases and J by 8 bases, with 19 bases between the two germline ends. CDR3 length: 13 residues. CDR1 is MNHNY, CDR2 SVGAGI, per germline (reference sequence). The CDR3 is CASIFGGGSEAFF. In nucleotides, the CDR3 is TGTGCCAGTATTTTCGGGGGAGGATCCGAAGCTTTCTTT.

Here the CDR3 reads CASSELPGGFQETQYF. CDR3 coding DNA: TGTGCCAGCAGTGAACTCCCAGGGGGATTCCAAGAGACCCAGTACTTC. This chain links TRBV6-1 with TRBJ2-5; 7 bases match TRBD1. Trimming removed 2 bases from V and 1 base from J; junction bases left unmatched: 7. CDR1 is MNHNS, CDR2 SASEGT, per germline. The CDR3 loop spans 16 amino acids.

Worth noting for this clone: A much larger clone differs by one base, so this may be a read error. Other DNA sequences in this specimen translate into the identical CDR3. V is TRBV2 and J is TRBJ1-1; D gene ambiguous. CDR3 length equals 13 residues. CDR1 and CDR2 (germline): SNHLY, FYNNEI. V lost 0 bases and J lost 1, with 3 bases in between. CDR3 loop: CASSEAANTEAFF. The CDR3 DNA reads TGTGCCAGCAGTGAAGCGGCGAACACTGAAGCTTTCTTT.

Here the CDR3 reads CASSRSRSSYEQYF. The DNA of the CDR3 is TGTGCCAGCTCCCGGAGCAGGAGCTCCTACGAGCAGTACTTC. The chain combines TRBV9 with TRBJ2-5; D unresolved. The J call could be wrong; TRBJ2-7 is a better fit for the DNA end. There are 14 residues in the CDR3. Germline-derived CDR1 and CDR2 are SGDLS and YYNGEE.

The chain joins TRBV2 to TRBJ2-1, with 7 bases lining up with TRBD1. This CDR3 comprises 15 residues. V trimming: 4 bases; J trimming: 8 bases; junction bases outside the gene matches: 11. The germline gives CDR1 SNHLY, CDR2 FYNNEI. CDR3 protein: CASSGWGDRVDEQFF. The CDR3 DNA reads TGTGCCAGCAGTGGTTGGGGAGACAGGGTCGATGAGCAGTTCTTC.

J is TRBJ1-5 and V is TRBV6-4; 7 nucleotides line up with TRBD1. With 8 bases clipped from V and 7 bases from J, the junction kept 8 bases outside the gene matches. The length of the CDR3 is 13 residues. Germline assignment: CDR1 MRHNA and CDR2 SNTAGT. The CDR3 nucleotides read TGTGCCAGCGCAACAGGGGCCGAGCAGCCCCAGCATTTT. Amino acids: CASATGAEQPQHF.

This clone came up once. V usage is TRBV10-3 and J usage is TRBJ1-2; no clear D. This CDR3 comprises 14 residues. Trimming stripped 2 bases from V and 0 bases from J, with 7 bases between. Per germline, CDR1 ENHRY and CDR2 SYGVKD. Here the CDR3 DNA reads TGTGCCATCAGTGAGATTCCAGCTAACTATGGCTACACCTTC. Residues: CAISEIPANYGYTF.

The J gene is TRBJ2-7, the V gene TRBV9; 9 bases agree with TRBD1. Germline CDR1 and CDR2: SGDLS and YYNGEE. After removal of 3 bases from V and 2 bases from J, the junction contained 6 bases not matched to a gene. The CDR3 length is 15 residues. In DNA, the CDR3 is TGTGCCAGCAGCGCCACCGGGACAGGGACCTACGAGCAGTACTTC. It encodes CASSATGTGTYEQYF.

The chain has TRBV7-8 and TRBJ2-7; tentatively, D is TRBD1 or TRBD2 (6 bases each). The CDR3 loop spans 14 amino acids. Between the trimmed V and J ends, which lost 2 bases and 2 bases, there was a span of 10 bases. Per germline, CDR1 SGHVS and CDR2 FQNEAQ. DNA of the CDR3: TGTGCCAGCAGCTTAAAGGGGGGCCCCTACGAGCAGTACTTC. It translates to CASSLKGGPYEQYF.

The chain recombines TRBV30 with TRBJ1-3; D may be TRBD1 (5 bases). CDR1 GTSNPN and CDR2 SVGIG come from the germline V gene (reference sequence). CDR3 length: 12 amino acids. V shed 5 bases and J shed 9 bases, with 14 bases lying between them. CDR3 sequence (DNA): TGTGCCTGGGGGAGGGACGATGTCACCATATATTTT. Its translation is CAWGRDDVTIYF.

The V call is TRBV2, the J call TRBJ2-7; D may be TRBD1 (5 bases). CDR3 length: 10 residues. The germline gives CDR1 SNHLY, CDR2 FYNNEI. V lost 7 bases to trimming and J lost 6 bases, with 7 bases between them. The DNA for the CDR3 is TGTGCCAGCAATAGGGGCGAGCAGTACTTC. It translates to CASNRGEQYF.

V gene TRBV10-1 combines with J gene TRBJ2-1; D perhaps matches TRBD2 (6 bases). Germline V gene lookup returns CDR1 WNHNN and CDR2 SYGVQD (reference sequence). The CDR3 runs 14 residues. The ends were cut back, 4 bases at V and 5 bases at J, with 12 bases in the middle. The CDR3 region has the DNA TGCGCCAGCAGTGTCGCGGGACTCAACAATGAGCAGTTCTTC. Encoded protein: CASSVAGLNNEQFF.

The rearrangement uses TRBV29-1 and TRBJ2-4; D is undetermined. Germline lookup yields CDR1 SQVTM and CDR2 ANQGSEA. V was cut by 4 bases and J by 1 base, with 8 bases left in between. This CDR3 is built from 13 residues. The CDR3 sequence: CSVVGGAKNIQYF. CDR3 in DNA: TGCAGCGTTGTAGGTGGGGCCAAAAACATTCAGTACTTC. Based on the CDR3 plus reference TRBV29-1 and TRBJ2-4, the full variable domain is SAVISQKPSRDICQRGTSLTIQCQVDSQVTMMFWYRQQPGQSLTLIATANQGSEATYESGFVIDKFPISRPNLTFSTLTVSNMSPEDSSIYLCSVVGGAKNIQYFGAGTRLSVL.

V usage is TRBV30 and J usage is TRBJ1-5; D gene unclear. In germline, CDR1 is GTSNPN, CDR2 SVGIG (reference sequence). This CDR3 has 14 residues. The ends were cut back, 0 bases at V and 7 bases at J, with 13 bases in the middle. CDR3 amino acids: CAWSVRQDEQPQHF. In DNA form, the CDR3 reads TGTGCCTGGAGTGTAAGGCAGGACGAGCAGCCCCAGCATTTT.

The chain uses TRBV9 and TRBJ1-6; D call uncertain. The germline gives CDR1 SGDLS, CDR2 YYNGEE. The CDR3 contains 11 residues. V was cut by 0 bases and J by 8 bases, with 0 bases left in between. CDR3 sequence reads: CASSVDSPLHF. The DNA of the CDR3 is TGTGCCAGCAGCGTAGATTCACCCCTCCACTTT.